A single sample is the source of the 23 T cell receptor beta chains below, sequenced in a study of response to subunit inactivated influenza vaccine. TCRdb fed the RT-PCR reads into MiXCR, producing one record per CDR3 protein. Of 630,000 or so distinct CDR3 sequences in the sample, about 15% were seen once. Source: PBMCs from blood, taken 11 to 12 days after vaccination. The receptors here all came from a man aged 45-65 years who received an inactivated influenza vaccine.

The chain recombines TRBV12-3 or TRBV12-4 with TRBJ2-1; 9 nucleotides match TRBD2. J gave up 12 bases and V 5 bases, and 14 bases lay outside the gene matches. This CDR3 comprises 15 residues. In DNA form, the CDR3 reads TGTGCCAGCAGTGGGCCGCCTGGCGGGGGGGCGGGGCAGTTCTTC. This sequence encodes CASSGPPGGGAGQFF.

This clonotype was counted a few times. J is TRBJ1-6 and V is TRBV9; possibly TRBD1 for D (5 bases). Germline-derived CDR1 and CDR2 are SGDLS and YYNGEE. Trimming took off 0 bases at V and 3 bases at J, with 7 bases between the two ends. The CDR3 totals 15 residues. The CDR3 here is CASSVVQGYNSPLHF. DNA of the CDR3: TGTGCCAGCAGCGTAGTGCAGGGCTATAATTCACCCCTCCACTTT. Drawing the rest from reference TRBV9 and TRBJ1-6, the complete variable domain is DSGVTQTPKHLITATGQRVTLRCSPRSGDLSVYWYQQSLDQGLQFLIQYYNGEERAKGNILERFSAQQFPDLHSELNLSSLELGDSALYFCASSVVQGYNSPLHFGNGTRLTVT.

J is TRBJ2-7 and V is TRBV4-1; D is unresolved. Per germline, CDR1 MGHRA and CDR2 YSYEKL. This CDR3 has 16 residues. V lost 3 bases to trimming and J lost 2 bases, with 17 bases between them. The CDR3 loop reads CASSQTPYTPPYEQYF. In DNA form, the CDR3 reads TGCGCCAGCAGCCAGACACCATACACCCCCCCCTACGAGCAGTACTTC.

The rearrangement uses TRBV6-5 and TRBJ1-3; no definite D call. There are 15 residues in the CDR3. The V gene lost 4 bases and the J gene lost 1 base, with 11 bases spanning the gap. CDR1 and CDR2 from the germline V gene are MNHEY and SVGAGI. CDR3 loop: CASSFRGISGNTIYF. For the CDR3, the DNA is TGTGCCAGCAGTTTCCGCGGAATTTCTGGAAACACCATATATTTT.

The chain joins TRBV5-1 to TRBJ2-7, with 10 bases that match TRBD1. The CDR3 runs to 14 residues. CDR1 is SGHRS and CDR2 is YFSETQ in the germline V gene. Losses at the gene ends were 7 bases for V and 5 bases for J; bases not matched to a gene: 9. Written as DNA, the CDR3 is TGCGCCAGCGGACTCGGGACAGGGGTAGACGAGCAGTACTTC. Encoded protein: CASGLGTGVDEQYF.

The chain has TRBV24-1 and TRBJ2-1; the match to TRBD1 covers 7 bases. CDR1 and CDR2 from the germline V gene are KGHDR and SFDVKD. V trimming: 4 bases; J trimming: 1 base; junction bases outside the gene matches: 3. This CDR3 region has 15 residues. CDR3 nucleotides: TGTGCCACCAGTGAACAGGGGAGATCCTACAATGAGCAGTTCTTC. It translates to CATSEQGRSYNEQFF.

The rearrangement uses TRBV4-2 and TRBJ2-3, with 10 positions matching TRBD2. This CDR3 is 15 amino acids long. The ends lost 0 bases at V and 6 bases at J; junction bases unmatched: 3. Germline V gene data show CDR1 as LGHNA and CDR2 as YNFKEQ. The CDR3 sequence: CASSQEVSGRDTQYF. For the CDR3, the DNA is TGTGCCAGCAGCCAAGAAGTTAGCGGGAGGGATACGCAGTATTTT.

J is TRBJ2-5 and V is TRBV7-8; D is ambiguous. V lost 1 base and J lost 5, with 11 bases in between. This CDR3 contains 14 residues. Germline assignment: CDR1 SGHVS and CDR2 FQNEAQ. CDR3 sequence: CASSLEQVGETQYF. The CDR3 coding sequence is TGTGCCAGCAGCTTAGAACAAGTAGGGGAGACCCAGTACTTC.

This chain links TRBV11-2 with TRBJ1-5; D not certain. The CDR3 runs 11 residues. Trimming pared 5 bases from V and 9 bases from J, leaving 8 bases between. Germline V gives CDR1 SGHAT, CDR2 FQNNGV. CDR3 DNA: TGTGCCAGCAGCCCGACTGGGCCCCAGCATTTT. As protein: CASSPTGPQHF.

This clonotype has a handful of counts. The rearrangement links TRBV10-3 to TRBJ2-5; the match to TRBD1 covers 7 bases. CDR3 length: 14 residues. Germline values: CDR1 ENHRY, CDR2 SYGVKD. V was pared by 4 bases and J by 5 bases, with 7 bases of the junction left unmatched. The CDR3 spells CAISGSGTAETQYF. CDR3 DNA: TGTGCCATCAGTGGGTCCGGGACAGCGGAGACCCAGTACTTC.

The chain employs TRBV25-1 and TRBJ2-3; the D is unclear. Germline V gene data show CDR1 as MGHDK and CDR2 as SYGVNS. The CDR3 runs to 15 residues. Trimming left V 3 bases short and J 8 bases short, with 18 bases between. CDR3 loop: CASSDNLANFPTQYF. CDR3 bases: TGTGCCAGCAGTGATAATTTGGCGAACTTTCCTACGCAGTATTTT. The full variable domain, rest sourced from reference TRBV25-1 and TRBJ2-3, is EADIYQTPRYLVIGTGKKITLECSQTMGHDKMYWYQQDPGMELHLIHYSYGVNSTEKGDLSSESTVSRIRTEHFPLTLESARPSHTSQYLCASSDNLANFPTQYFGPGTRLTVL.

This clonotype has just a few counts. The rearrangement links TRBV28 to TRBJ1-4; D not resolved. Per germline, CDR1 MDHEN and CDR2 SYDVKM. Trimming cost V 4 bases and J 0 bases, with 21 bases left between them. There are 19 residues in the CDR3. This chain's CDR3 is CASSSPFRKQIATNEKLFF. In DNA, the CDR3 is TGTGCCAGCAGTTCCCCCTTCCGCAAGCAAATTGCAACTAATGAAAAACTGTTTTTT.

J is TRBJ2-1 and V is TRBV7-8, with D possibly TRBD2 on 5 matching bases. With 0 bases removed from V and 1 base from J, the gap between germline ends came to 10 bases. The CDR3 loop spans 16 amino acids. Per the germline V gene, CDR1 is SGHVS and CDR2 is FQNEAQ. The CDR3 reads CASSLAGRASYNEQFF. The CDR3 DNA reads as TGTGCCAGCAGCTTAGCTGGGCGGGCATCCTACAATGAGCAGTTCTTC. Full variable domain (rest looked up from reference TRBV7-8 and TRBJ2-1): GAGVSQSPRYKVAKRGQDVALRCDPISGHVSLFWYQQALGQGPEFLTYFQNEAQLDKSGLPSDRFFAERPEGSVSTLKIQRTQQEDSAVYLCASSLAGRASYNEQFFGPGTRLTVL.

Written as DNA, the CDR3 is TGTGCCACCAGCAGAGCCTTAGCGGGGTACAATGAGCAGTTCTTC. As protein: CATSRALAGYNEQFF. The V and J genes are TRBV15 and TRBJ2-1, with 8 bases fitting TRBD2. Germline V gene lookup returns CDR1 LNHNV and CDR2 YYDKDF (reference sequence). This CDR3 spans 15 amino acids. Germline trimming cut 1 base from V and 4 bases from J; bases unmatched to any gene: 3.

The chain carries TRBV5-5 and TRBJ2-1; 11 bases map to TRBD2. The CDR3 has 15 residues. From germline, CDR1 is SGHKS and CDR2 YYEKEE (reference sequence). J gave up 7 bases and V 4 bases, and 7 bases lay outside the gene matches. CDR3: CASSPSLAGGNEQFF. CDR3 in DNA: TGTGCCAGCAGCCCTTCCCTAGCGGGGGGAAATGAGCAGTTCTTC.

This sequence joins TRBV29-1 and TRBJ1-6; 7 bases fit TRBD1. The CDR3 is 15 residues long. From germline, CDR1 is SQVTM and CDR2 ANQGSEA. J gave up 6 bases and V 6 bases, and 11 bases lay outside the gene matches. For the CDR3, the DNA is TGCAGCGTCAGATTCGGGGACAGCGCTAATTCACCCCTCCACTTT. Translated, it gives CSVRFGDSANSPLHF.

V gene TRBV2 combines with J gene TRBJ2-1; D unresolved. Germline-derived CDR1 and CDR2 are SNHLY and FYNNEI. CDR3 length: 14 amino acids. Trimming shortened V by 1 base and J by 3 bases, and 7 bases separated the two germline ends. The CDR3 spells CASSEVQSYNEQFF. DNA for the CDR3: TGTGCCAGCAGTGAAGTTCAGAGCTACAATGAGCAGTTCTTC.

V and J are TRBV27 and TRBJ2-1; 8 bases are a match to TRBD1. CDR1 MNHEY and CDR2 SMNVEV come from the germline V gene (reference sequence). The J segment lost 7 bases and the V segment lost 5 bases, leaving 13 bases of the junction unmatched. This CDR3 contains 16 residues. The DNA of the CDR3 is TGTGCCAGCAGTCCAGATCAGGGGGCGCTTTTTAATGAGCAGTTCTTC. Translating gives CASSPDQGALFNEQFF.

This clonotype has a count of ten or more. The CDR3 spells CASSYDKGRGYEQYF. The CDR3 nucleotides read TGTGCCAGCAGTTACGACAAGGGCAGGGGCTACGAGCAGTACTTC. The rearrangement uses TRBV6-5 and TRBJ2-7; possible D gene TRBD1, 6 bases. This CDR3 has 15 amino acids. V was clipped by 2 bases and J by 3 bases, with 14 bases between them. Germline V gives CDR1 MNHEY, CDR2 SVGAGI.

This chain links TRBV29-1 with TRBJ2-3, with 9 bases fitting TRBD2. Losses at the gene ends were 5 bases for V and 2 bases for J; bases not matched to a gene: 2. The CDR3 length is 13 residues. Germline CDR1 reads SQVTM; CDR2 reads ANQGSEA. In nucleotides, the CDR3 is TGCAGCGTTAGCGGGAGGAACACAGATACGCAGTATTTT. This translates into CSVSGRNTDTQYF.

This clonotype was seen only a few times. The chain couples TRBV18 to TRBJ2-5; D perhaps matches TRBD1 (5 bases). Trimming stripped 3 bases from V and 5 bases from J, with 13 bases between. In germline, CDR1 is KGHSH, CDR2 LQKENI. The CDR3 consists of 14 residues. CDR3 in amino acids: CASSPVRAVETQYF. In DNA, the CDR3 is TGTGCCAGCTCACCGGTCAGGGCTGTTGAGACCCAGTACTTC.

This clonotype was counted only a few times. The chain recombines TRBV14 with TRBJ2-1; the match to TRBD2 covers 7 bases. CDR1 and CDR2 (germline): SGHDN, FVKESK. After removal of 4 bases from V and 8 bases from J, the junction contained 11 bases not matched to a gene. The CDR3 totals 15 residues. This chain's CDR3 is CASSPREFGWDEQFF. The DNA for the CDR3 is TGTGCCAGCAGCCCGCGGGAGTTCGGGTGGGATGAGCAGTTCTTC.

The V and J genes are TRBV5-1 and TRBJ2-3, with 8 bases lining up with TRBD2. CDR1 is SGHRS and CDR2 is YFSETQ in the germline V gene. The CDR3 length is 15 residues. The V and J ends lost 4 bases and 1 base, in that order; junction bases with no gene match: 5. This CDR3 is CASSVSGGRTDTQYF. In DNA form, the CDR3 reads TGCGCCAGCAGCGTAAGCGGGGGTCGCACAGATACGCAGTATTTT.